The clone carrying this T cell receptor beta chain has ten or more counts. Its antigen is as yet unknown. This CDR3 comprises 14 residues. The V segment lost 7 bases and the J segment 7 bases; nucleotides outside the gene matches: 11. CDR1 is SQVTM and CDR2 is ANQGSEA in the germline V gene. RNA transcripts were the template for amplifying TCR beta CDR3 regions. Carried out on the TCR CDR3, a first-round RT-PCR used the HTBI primer set. MiXCR, applied by TCRdb to the multiplex PCR reads, yields one record per CDR3 protein. Of about 500,000 distinct CDR3 sequences listed, about 16% are singletons. This record belongs to a study of T cells in Graves' hyperthyroidism and ophthalmopathy. Study-level points and caveats: Most expanded thyroid clonotypes above 0.001 also appeared in blood.

Uncontrolled infection, other autoimmune disease, pregnancy or lactation barred patients from enrollment. V usage is TRBV29-1 and J usage is TRBJ2-1, with TRBD1 identical over 9 bases. Material for sequencing was blood. The TCR was taken from a woman aged 25 to 45 with Graves' ophthalmopathy. The CDR3 nucleotides are TGCAGCGCGGAAGGACAGGGGCGAAGGAATGAGCAGTTCTTC. It specifies CSAEGQGRRNEQFF.